Below are 26 T cell receptor beta chains sequenced from a single sample in a study of technical replicates of blood from a few donors. Sequenced by immunoSEQ multiplex PCR; TCRdb stores in-frame clones only, minus some. The sample records some 83,000 clones, around 92% being singletons. Source material: T cells isolated from PBMCs. Receptors originate from a human donor in good health.

The genes are TRBV2 and TRBJ2-5; 8 bases align to TRBD1. CDR3 length: 15 amino acids. V trimming: 0 bases; J trimming: 5 bases; junction bases outside the gene matches: 5. Looked up from germline, CDR1 is SNHLY and CDR2 is FYNNEI. The CDR3 loop is CASSEAPRQGETQYF. The CDR3 DNA reads TGTGCCAGCAGTGAAGCGCCCAGACAGGGGGAGACCCAGTACTTC.

The chain couples TRBV29-1 to TRBJ1-4, with 7 positions matching TRBD1. CDR1 and CDR2 from the germline V gene are SQVTM and ANQGSEA. Losses at the gene ends were 7 bases for V and 8 bases for J; bases not matched to a gene: 16. This CDR3 has 15 residues. The CDR3 sequence: CSGSTPTGSGEKLFF. For the CDR3, the DNA is TGCAGCGGTTCTACCCCGACAGGGAGCGGGGAAAAACTGTTTTTT.

CDR3 residues: CASGHATAGTQYF. CDR3 sequence (DNA): TGTGCCAGTGGACACGCGACCGCCGGGACCCAGTACTTC. The chain links TRBV19 to TRBJ2-5; D is perhaps TRBD1 (5 bases). CDR3 length: 13 amino acids. Germline V gene sequence: CDR1 LNHDA, CDR2 SQIVND (reference sequence). Deletions cut 8 bases from V and 7 bases from J, with 17 bases between.

V usage is TRBV6-1 and J usage is TRBJ2-1; 7 nucleotides align to TRBD2. This CDR3 comprises 14 residues. V was pared by 5 bases and J by 8 bases, with 9 bases of the junction left unmatched. Germline assignment: CDR1 MNHNS and CDR2 SASEGT. This CDR3 reads CASSYETSQDEQFF. In DNA, the CDR3 is TGTGCCAGCAGTTATGAGACTAGCCAGGATGAGCAGTTCTTC.

The chain combines TRBV19 with TRBJ2-1; possibly TRBD1 for D (6 bases). Germline loops: CDR1 LNHDA, CDR2 SQIVND (reference sequence). V lost 1 base and J 0 bases, leaving 7 bases between the germline ends. The CDR3 spans 15 residues. CDR3 sequence: CASSIGTVSYNEQFF. The CDR3 nucleotides are TGTGCCAGTAGTATAGGGACAGTCTCCTACAATGAGCAGTTCTTC.

The chain recombines TRBV30 with TRBJ1-5; maybe TRBD1 (6 bases). This CDR3 spans 13 amino acids. Germline lookup yields CDR1 GTSNPN and CDR2 SVGIG (reference sequence). V shed 4 bases and J shed 1 base, with 8 bases lying between them. Here the CDR3 reads CAWTGVSNQPQHF. CDR3 coding DNA: TGTGCCTGGACAGGGGTCAGCAATCAGCCCCAGCATTTT. The full variable domain, in which reference TRBV30 and TRBJ1-5 provide the parts outside the CDR3, is SQTIHQWPATLVQPVGSPLSLECTVEGTSNPNLYWYRQAAGRGLQLLFYSVGIGQISSEVPQNLSASRPQDRQFILSSKKLLLSDSGFYLCAWTGVSNQPQHFGDGTRLSIL.

The chain's CDR3 is CASRGPGETQYF. Here the CDR3 DNA reads TGTGCTAGTAGGGGGCCCGGGGAGACCCAGTACTTC. The V and J genes are TRBV12-5 and TRBJ2-5; TRBD1 aligns across 7 bases. This CDR3 spans 12 amino acids. The V gene's germline CDR1 is LGHNT and CDR2 FRNRAP. The junction had 5 bases not matched to a gene; V was cut back by 8 bases and J by 5 bases. Looking up the rest from reference TRBV12-5 and TRBJ2-5 gives the full variable domain: DARVTQTPRHKVTEMGQEVTMRCQPILGHNTVFWYRQTMMQGLELLAYFRNRAPLDDSGMPKDRFSAEMPDATLATLKIQPSEPRDSAVYFCASRGPGETQYFGPGTRLLVL.

The chain employs TRBV28 and TRBJ1-4; no reliable D call. Between the trimmed V and J ends, which lost 6 bases and 7 bases, there was a span of 15 bases. Germline V CDR1 and CDR2: MDHEN, SYDVKM. CDR3 length: 14 amino acids. CDR3 DNA: TGTGCCAGCAGCCCTACGGAGGCCGCTGAAAAACTGTTTTTT. Amino acids: CASSPTEAAEKLFF.

The chain combines TRBV28 with TRBJ1-3; no clear D gene. There are 15 residues in the CDR3. Germline V gene lookup returns CDR1 MDHEN and CDR2 SYDVKM. Trimming took 6 bases from V and 2 from J, leaving 14 bases between them. This CDR3 reads CASSPRAGTGNTIYF. CDR3 DNA: TGTGCCAGCAGCCCGAGGGCCGGCACTGGAAACACCATATATTTT.

This clone was observed a single time. This sequence joins TRBV6-6 and TRBJ2-1; weak D call: TRBD2 (5 bases). V was cut by 0 bases and J by 15 bases, with 15 bases left in between. Germline CDR1 reads MNHNY; CDR2 reads SVGAGI (reference sequence). The CDR3 is 13 residues long. CDR3 in DNA: TGTGCCAGCAGTTACTCGAGCGGTTCAGTACCGTTCTTC. This translates into CASSYSSGSVPFF.

The V and J genes are TRBV19 and TRBJ2-1; 7 nucleotides match TRBD1. The CDR3 is 16 residues long. From germline, CDR1 is LNHDA and CDR2 SQIVND (reference sequence). The trim removed 3 bases at V and 8 bases at J, leaving 13 bases unmatched. CDR3 sequence: CASSILSRGSMDEQFF. CDR3 DNA sequence: TGTGCCAGTAGTATCTTGTCCAGGGGGAGTATGGATGAGCAGTTCTTC.

The V call is TRBV9, the J call TRBJ2-3; 10 nucleotides agree with TRBD2. The CDR3 covers 15 residues. V shed 6 bases and J 4 bases; nucleotides not matched to a gene: 8. The germline CDR1 and CDR2 sequences are SGDLS and YYNGEE. In DNA, the CDR3 is TGTGCCAGCAACCGTATAGCGGGAGGTTCAGATACGCAGTATTTT. Its protein is CASNRIAGGSDTQYF. The full variable domain, completed using reference TRBV9 and TRBJ2-3, is DSGVTQTPKHLITATGQRVTLRCSPRSGDLSVYWYQQSLDQGLQFLIQYYNGEERAKGNILERFSAQQFPDLHSELNLSSLELGDSALYFCASNRIAGGSDTQYFGPGTRLTVL.

The CDR3 nucleotides read TGTGCCAGCAGGCCGACTAGCGGGAGCCACACAGATACGCAGTATTTT. It translates to CASRPTSGSHTDTQYF. V gene TRBV7-2 combines with J gene TRBJ2-3; 12 nucleotides align to TRBD2. CDR1 SGHTA and CDR2 FQGNSA come from the germline V gene. CDR3 length: 16 residues. After removal of 6 bases from V and 2 bases from J, the junction contained 6 bases not matched to a gene.

CDR3 sequence: CASSLLLLSKGSEPQEYTGELFF. DNA for the CDR3: TGTGCCAGCAGTTTATTATTACTTTCTAAAGGCTCGGAACCACAGGAATACACCGGGGAGCTGTTTTTT. The genes are TRBV28 and TRBJ2-2; possibly TRBD1 for D (5 bases). V was trimmed by 1 base and J by 3 bases, leaving 33 bases between them. CDR3 length equals 23 residues. Germline V gene sequence: CDR1 MDHEN, CDR2 SYDVKM.

V is TRBV19 and J is TRBJ1-5; unclear D gene. V shed 1 base and J shed 0 bases, with 7 bases lying between them. This CDR3 spans 15 amino acids. Germline CDR1 LNHDA, CDR2 SQIVND (reference sequence). CDR3 sequence: CASSIARFSNQPQHF. DNA for the CDR3: TGTGCCAGTAGTATAGCGAGGTTTAGCAATCAGCCCCAGCATTTT. Supplemented by reference TRBV19 and TRBJ1-5, the full variable domain reads DGGITQSPKYLFRKEGQNVTLSCEQNLNHDAMYWYRQDPGQGLRLIYYSQIVNDFQKGDIAEGYSVSREKKESFPLTVTSAQKNPTAFYLCASSIARFSNQPQHFGDGTRLSIL.

V is TRBV18 and J is TRBJ2-2; 8 nucleotides match TRBD1. CDR1 is KGHSH and CDR2 is LQKENI in the germline V gene. The CDR3 covers 15 residues. V shed 6 bases, J shed 3 bases, and the junction held 6 bases outside the gene matches. This CDR3 is CASSPQGADTGELFF. The CDR3 DNA reads TGTGCCAGCTCCCCTCAGGGGGCGGACACCGGGGAGCTGTTTTTT.

The rearrangement joins TRBV6-1 to TRBJ2-7; TRBD2 agrees at 7 bases. The CDR3 is 18 residues long. Looked up from germline, CDR1 is MNHNS and CDR2 is SASEGT. Trimming took 0 bases from V and 1 from J; bases not matched to a gene: 12. The CDR3 region is CASSEARQAGRASYEQYF. DNA of the CDR3: TGTGCCAGCAGTGAAGCGCGCCAAGCAGGGAGGGCGTCCTACGAGCAGTACTTC.

This clone came up once. The rearrangement uses TRBV11-2 and TRBJ1-2; D uncertain. CDR1 and CDR2 (germline): SGHAT, FQNNGV. The ends were cut back, 0 bases at V and 1 base at J, with 6 bases in the middle. This CDR3 region has 14 residues. CDR3 sequence reads: CASSLDFNNYGYTF. In DNA form, the CDR3 reads TGTGCCAGCAGCTTAGATTTCAATAACTATGGCTACACCTTC.

This clone was picked up one time. The genes are TRBV9 and TRBJ1-3, with 7 bases matching TRBD1. V lost 4 bases, J lost 0 bases, and 7 bases stayed unmatched. Germline CDR1 is SGDLS and CDR2 is YYNGEE. The CDR3 has 16 amino acids. DNA of the CDR3: TGTGCCAGCAGCCCACAGGGGACCCTCTCTGGAAACACCATATATTTT. Encoded protein: CASSPQGTLSGNTIYF.

The chain joins TRBV30 to TRBJ2-1; D remains ambiguous. The V and J ends lost 5 bases and 0 bases respectively, with 8 bases between them. This CDR3 region has 13 residues. Germline-derived CDR1 and CDR2 are GTSNPN and SVGIG (reference sequence). In DNA, the CDR3 is TGTGCCTGGGTCTCGAGCTCCTACAATGAGCAGTTCTTC. It encodes CAWVSSSYNEQFF. The full variable domain, in which reference TRBV30 and TRBJ2-1 provide the parts outside the CDR3, is SQTIHQWPATLVQPVGSPLSLECTVEGTSNPNLYWYRQAAGRGLQLLFYSVGIGQISSEVPQNLSASRPQDRQFILSSKKLLLSDSGFYLCAWVSSSYNEQFFGPGTRLTVL.

The V gene is TRBV18, the J gene TRBJ2-1, with no clear D. The V gene lost 2 bases and the J gene lost 8 bases, with 7 bases spanning the gap. The CDR3 extends over 12 amino acids. The germline CDR1 and CDR2 sequences are KGHSH and LQKENI. This chain's CDR3 is CASSPRTDEQFF. The CDR3 coding sequence is TGTGCCAGCTCACCAAGAACGGATGAGCAGTTCTTC.

Only one count was recorded for this clone. The chain has TRBV19 and TRBJ2-1; 14 bases fit TRBD2. V was pared by 4 bases and J by 9 bases, with 5 bases of the junction left unmatched. CDR3 size: 15 residues. Germline V gives CDR1 LNHDA, CDR2 SQIVND (reference sequence). CDR3 coding DNA: TGTGCCAGTAGTAGGGGACTAGCGGGAGCGCGTGAGCAGTTCTTC. It yields the protein CASSRGLAGAREQFF.

The CDR3 region is CASSLGAGVAETQYF. In DNA form, the CDR3 reads TGTGCCAGCAGCTTAGGAGCGGGAGTAGCAGAGACCCAGTACTTC. V usage is TRBV7-2 and J usage is TRBJ2-5; TRBD2 aligns across 8 bases. The CDR3 runs to 15 residues. Germline trimming cut 1 base from V and 4 bases from J; bases unmatched to any gene: 5. From germline, CDR1 is SGHTA and CDR2 FQGNSA.

A single count supports this clone. V gene TRBV30 combines with J gene TRBJ2-2; the D gene is possibly TRBD2 (7 bases). CDR1 GTSNPN and CDR2 SVGIG come from the germline V gene (reference sequence). Trimming took off 3 bases at V and 1 base at J, with 9 bases between the two ends. The CDR3 is 14 amino acids. Here the CDR3 reads CAWSGGRNTGELFF. The CDR3 coding sequence is TGTGCCTGGAGCGGGGGGCGGAACACCGGGGAGCTGTTTTTT.

The chain combines TRBV7-2 with TRBJ2-1; 8 nucleotides line up with TRBD1. V was pared by 2 bases and J by 2 bases, with 2 bases of the junction left unmatched. CDR1 SGHTA and CDR2 FQGNSA come from the germline V gene. This CDR3 has 15 amino acids. The DNA of the CDR3 is TGTGCCAGCAGCTTACCGGACAGGGCCTACAATGAGCAGTTCTTC. Protein product: CASSLPDRAYNEQFF.

The V call is TRBV6-4, the J call TRBJ1-2, with a possible D match to TRBD1 (5 bases). Trimming stripped 0 bases from V and 4 bases from J, with 9 bases between. The CDR3 has 14 amino acids. Germline CDR1 reads MRHNA; CDR2 reads SNTAGT. The CDR3 protein is CASSDSGLSYGYTF. CDR3 nucleotides: TGTGCCAGCAGTGACTCGGGGCTGAGCTATGGCTACACCTTC.